The 3 T cell receptor beta chains given below trace back to one sample, sequenced in a study of blood T cells in healthy people across ages. Next came a second PCR, run for roughly 6 to 11 cycles, which used a sample-barcoded 5' primer along with a J-beta primer mix. MiXCR, applied by TCRdb to the 5' RACE reads, yields one record per CDR3 protein. The repertoire holds about 570,000 distinct CDR3 sequences, about 26% seen once, with approximately 4% in the top ten. This sample was also put to use in a study of T cells of mothers and their children.

Sequences were obtained from blood. The receptor source for this set is a boy aged 2 to 10 in good health.

The chain uses TRBV20-1 and TRBJ2-3; 8 bases match TRBD1. V was pared by 6 bases and J by 4 bases, with 6 bases of the junction left unmatched. The germline V gene has CDR1 DFQATT and CDR2 SNEGSKA (reference sequence). This CDR3 region has 13 residues. This CDR3 is CSARTGSPDTQYF. The CDR3, as DNA: TGCAGTGCCAGGACAGGGAGCCCAGATACGCAGTATTTT.

CDR3 sequence (DNA): TGTGCCAGCAGTGCCACCCCACTAGCGGGAGATGTTAATGAGCAGTTCTTC. The encoded protein is CASSATPLAGDVNEQFF. The gene calls are TRBV27 and TRBJ2-1, with 11 bases lining up with TRBD2. The CDR3 totals 17 residues. Germline V CDR1 and CDR2: MNHEY, SMNVEV (reference sequence). After removal of 5 bases from V and 7 bases from J, the junction contained 13 bases not matched to a gene.

The chain recombines TRBV27 with TRBJ1-2; D gene uncertain. The CDR3 runs 13 residues. Germline V gene lookup returns CDR1 MNHEY and CDR2 SMNVEV (reference sequence). The germline V and J ends were trimmed by 6 bases and 2 bases, with 10 bases remaining between them. The CDR3 region is CASRLGLNYGYTF. The CDR3, as DNA: TGTGCCAGCAGGCTAGGGTTAAACTATGGCTACACCTTC.